This TCR beta chain was obtained from a study of T cell repertoires in cytomegalovirus infection. One entry per CDR3 protein results from TCRdb running MiXCR on the reads. In the table there are 290,000 or so distinct CDR3 sequences, roughly a quarter of which are singletons. The clonotype originates from a human donor in good health (CMV status not recorded). Some clones in this sample may be carry-over from other donors' samples. Sequencing used PBMCs.

CDR3 amino acids: CSARAVQETQYF. The DNA of the CDR3 is TGCAGTGCTAGGGCGGTTCAAGAGACCCAGTACTTC. This sequence joins TRBV20-1 and TRBJ2-5; D not certain. With 3 bases removed from V and 2 bases from J, the gap between germline ends came to 7 bases. The length of the CDR3 is 12 residues. The V gene's germline CDR1 is DFQATT and CDR2 SNEGSKA (reference sequence).